The clone carrying this T cell receptor (beta chain) was recorded at least ten times. Antigen specificity is unknown. These data are taken from a study of blood T cells in healthy people across ages. Study-wide findings and caveats: There were more naive CD4+ cells and higher diversity in long-lived donors than in aged donors.

Germline CDR1 is MGHDK and CDR2 is SYGVNS. The CDR3 loop spans 17 amino acids. With V trimmed by 4 bases and J by 3 bases, 12 bases remained unmatched. Isolation yielded PBMCs, at least 6.5 million per sample, in every case. The second PCR ran about 6 to 12 cycles with a sample-barcoded 5' primer and J-beta primers. Every cDNA was tagged by a template-switch adaptor with 12 random nucleotides. TCRdb re-called the 5' RACE reads with MiXCR, one entry per CDR3 protein. The profile shows 780,000 or so distinct CDR3 sequences, approximately 60% of them singletons. This rearrangement joins TRBV25-1 to TRBJ2-5, with 9 bases matching TRBD1. The sample taken for sequencing was blood. The sequence was collected from a man aged 40-50 years in good health. The CDR3 is CASSGVRDRVGEETQYF. The CDR3 DNA reads TGTGCCAGCAGTGGGGTTCGGGACAGGGTCGGGGAAGAGACCCAGTACTTC.